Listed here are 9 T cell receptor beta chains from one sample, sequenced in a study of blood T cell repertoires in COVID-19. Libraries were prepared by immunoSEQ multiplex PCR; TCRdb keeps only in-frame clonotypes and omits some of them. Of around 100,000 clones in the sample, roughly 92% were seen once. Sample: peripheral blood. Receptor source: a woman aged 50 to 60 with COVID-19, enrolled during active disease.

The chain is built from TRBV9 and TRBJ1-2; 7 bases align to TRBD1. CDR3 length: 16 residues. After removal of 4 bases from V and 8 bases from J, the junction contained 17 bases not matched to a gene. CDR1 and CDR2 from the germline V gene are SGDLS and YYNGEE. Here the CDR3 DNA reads TGTGCCAGCAGCCCCCGACCCGGTTGGACAGGCATAGGCTACACCTTC. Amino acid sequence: CASSPRPGWTGIGYTF. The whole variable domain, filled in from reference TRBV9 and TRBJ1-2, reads DSGVTQTPKHLITATGQRVTLRCSPRSGDLSVYWYQQSLDQGLQFLIQYYNGEERAKGNILERFSAQQFPDLHSELNLSSLELGDSALYFCASSPRPGWTGIGYTFGSGTRLTVV.

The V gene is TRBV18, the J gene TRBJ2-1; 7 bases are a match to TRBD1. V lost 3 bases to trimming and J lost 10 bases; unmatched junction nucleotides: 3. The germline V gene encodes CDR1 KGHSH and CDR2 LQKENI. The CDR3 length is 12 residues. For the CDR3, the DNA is TGTGCCAGCTCACCCGAGGGGGCGGAGCAGTTCTTC. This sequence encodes CASSPEGAEQFF.

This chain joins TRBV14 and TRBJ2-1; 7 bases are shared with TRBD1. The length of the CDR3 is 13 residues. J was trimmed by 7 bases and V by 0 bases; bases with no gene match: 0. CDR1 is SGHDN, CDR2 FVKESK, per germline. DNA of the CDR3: TGTGCCAGCAGCCAAGAACAGGGGAATGAGCAGTTCTTC. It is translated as CASSQEQGNEQFF.

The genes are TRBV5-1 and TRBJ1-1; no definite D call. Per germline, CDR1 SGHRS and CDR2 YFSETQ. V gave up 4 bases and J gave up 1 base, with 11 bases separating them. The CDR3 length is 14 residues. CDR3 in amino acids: CASSPGAGNTEAFF. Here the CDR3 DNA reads TGCGCCAGCAGCCCTGGTGCAGGGAACACTGAAGCTTTCTTT.

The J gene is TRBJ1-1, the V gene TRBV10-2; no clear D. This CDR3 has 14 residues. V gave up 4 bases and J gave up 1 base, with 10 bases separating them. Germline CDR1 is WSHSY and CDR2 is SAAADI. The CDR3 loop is CASSGEGPNTEAFF. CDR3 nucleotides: TGCGCCAGCAGTGGGGAGGGTCCGAACACTGAAGCTTTCTTT.

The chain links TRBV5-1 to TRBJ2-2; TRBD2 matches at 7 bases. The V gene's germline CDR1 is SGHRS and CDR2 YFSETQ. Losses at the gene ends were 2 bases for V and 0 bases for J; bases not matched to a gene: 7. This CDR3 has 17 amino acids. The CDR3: CASSFFGTIANTGELFF. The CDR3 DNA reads TGCGCCAGCAGCTTTTTCGGGACTATCGCGAACACCGGGGAGCTGTTTTTT.

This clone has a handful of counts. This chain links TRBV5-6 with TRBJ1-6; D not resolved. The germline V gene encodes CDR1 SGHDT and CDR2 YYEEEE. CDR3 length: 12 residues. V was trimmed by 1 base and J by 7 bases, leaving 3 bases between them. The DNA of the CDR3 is TGTGCCAGCAGCTTGATAAATTCACCCCTCCACTTT. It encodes CASSLINSPLHF.

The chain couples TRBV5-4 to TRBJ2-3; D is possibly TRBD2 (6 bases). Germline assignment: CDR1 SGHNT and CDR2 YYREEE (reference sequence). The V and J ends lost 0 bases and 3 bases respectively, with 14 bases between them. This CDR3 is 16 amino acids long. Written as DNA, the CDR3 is TGTGCCAGCAGCTTGGATCCGGGACTGACAACAGATACGCAGTATTTT. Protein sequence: CASSLDPGLTTDTQYF.

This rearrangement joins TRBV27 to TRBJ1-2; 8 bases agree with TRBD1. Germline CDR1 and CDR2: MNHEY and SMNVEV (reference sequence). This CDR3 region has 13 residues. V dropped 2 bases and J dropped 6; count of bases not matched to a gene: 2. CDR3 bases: TGTGCCAGCAGTTTAACAGGGGGGGATGGCTACACCTTC. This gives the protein CASSLTGGDGYTF.